The T cell receptor beta chain under discussion was sequenced for a study of CD8+ T cells in alopecia areata. Study in general: Treated patients were given 5 to 10 mg oral tofacitinib twice daily. Study results and caveats: Scalp repertoires also include resident alphabeta T cells from normal skin.

The CDR3 has 14 residues. V was trimmed by 2 bases and J by 0 bases, leaving 7 bases between them. CDR1 MNHEY and CDR2 SVGAGI come from the germline V gene. Isolated RNA was reverse transcribed into cDNA used as the sequencing template. Method: immunoSEQ multiplex PCR; TCRdb's copy keeps in-frame clones and lacks some. This sample has more than 100,000 clones, with roughly three fifths found just once. Both peripheral blood and punch biopsies of lesional scalp skin were obtained from patients who had alopecia areata. Sorting of PBMCs yielded the CD4+ and CD8+ T cells. A remark on this clone: Its antigen is undetermined.

This clonotype originated in a human donor with alopecia areata. The chain employs TRBV6-5 and TRBJ1-1; D call uncertain. Sequenced here: CD4+ T cells sorted from blood, sampled at week 0. In DNA form, the CDR3 reads TGTGCCAGCAGTTACGGTGCGTTGAACACTGAAGCTTTCTTT. Translating it yields CASSYGALNTEAFF.